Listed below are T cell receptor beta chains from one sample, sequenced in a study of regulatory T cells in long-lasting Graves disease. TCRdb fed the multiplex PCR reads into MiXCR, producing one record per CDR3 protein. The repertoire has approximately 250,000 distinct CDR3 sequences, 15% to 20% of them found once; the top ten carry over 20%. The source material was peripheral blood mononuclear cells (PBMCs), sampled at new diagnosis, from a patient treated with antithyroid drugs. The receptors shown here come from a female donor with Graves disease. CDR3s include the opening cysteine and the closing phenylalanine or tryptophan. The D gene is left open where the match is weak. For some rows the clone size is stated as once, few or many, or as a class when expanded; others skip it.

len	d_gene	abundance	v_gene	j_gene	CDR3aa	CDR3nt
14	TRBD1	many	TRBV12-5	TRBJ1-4	CASGLVIGGGKLFF	TGTGCTAGTGGTTTGGTAATAGGGGGCGGAAAACTGTTTTTT
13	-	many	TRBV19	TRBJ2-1	CASSIWGSHEQFF	TGTGCCAGTAGTATCTGGGGTTCCCATGAGCAGTTCTTC
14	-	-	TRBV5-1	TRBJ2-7	CASSLLTGIYEQYF	TGCGCCAGCAGCTTGTTGACAGGAATCTACGAGCAGTACTTC
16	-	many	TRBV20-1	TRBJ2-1	CSAHSPGGLSYNEQFF	TGCAGTGCCCACTCGCCAGGGGGACTTTCCTACAATGAGCAGTTCTTC
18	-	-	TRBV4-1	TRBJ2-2	CASSQDRGVGINTGELFF	TGCGCCAGCAGCCAAGATCGAGGGGTCGGAATCAACACCGGGGAGCTGTTTTTT
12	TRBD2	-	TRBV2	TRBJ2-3	CASRAGGDTQYF	TGTGCCAGCAGGGCCGGGGGGGATACGCAGTATTTT
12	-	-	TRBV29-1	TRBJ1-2	CSGVDDSYGYTF	TGCAGCGGTGTAGACGACAGCTATGGCTACACCTTC
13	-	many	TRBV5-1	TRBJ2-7	CASNGGTSYEQYF	TGCGCCAGCAACGGGGGGACATCCTACGAGCAGTACTTC
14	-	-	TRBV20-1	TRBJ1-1	CSARDPREGTEAFF	TGCAGTGCTAGAGACCCCAGGGAGGGAACTGAAGCTTTCTTT
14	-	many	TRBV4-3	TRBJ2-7	CASSQELNSYEQYF	TGCGCCAGCAGCCAAGAACTCAACTCCTACGAGCAGTACTTC
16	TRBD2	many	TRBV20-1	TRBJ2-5	CSAGTSGREGLETQYF	TGCAGTGCAGGGACTAGCGGGAGAGAGGGGCTGGAGACCCAGTACTTC
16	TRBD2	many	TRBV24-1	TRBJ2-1	CATSDGSGRNYNEQFF	TGTGCCACCAGTGATGGTAGCGGGAGGAACTACAATGAGCAGTTCTTC
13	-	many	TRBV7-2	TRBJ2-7	CASSLEEWGEKYF	TGTGCCAGCAGCTTAGAGGAGTGGGGGGAGAAGTACTTC
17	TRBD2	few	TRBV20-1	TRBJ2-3	CSAVPPYGRAVGDTQYF	TGCAGTGCCGTGCCTCCCTACGGGAGGGCCGTTGGGGATACGCAGTATTTT